The entry that follows covers one T cell receptor beta chain sequence. The CDR3 has 15 residues. Germline V lookup: CDR1 MDHEN, CDR2 SYDVKM. V lost 6 bases, J lost 0 bases, and 12 bases lay in between. Method: immunoSEQ multiplex PCR; TCRdb's copy keeps in-frame clones and lacks some. The repertoire holds tens of thousands of clones, with 95% as singletons. The data belong to a study of technical replicates of blood from several donors. Sequencing input: T cells isolated from PBMCs. The rearrangement uses TRBV28 and TRBJ1-5; D is perhaps TRBD1 (5 bases). This sequence originates from a human donor in good health. The CDR3 here is CASRPLTDSNQPQHF. In DNA form, the CDR3 reads TGTGCCAGCAGGCCCCTGACAGATAGCAATCAGCCCCAGCATTTT. Using reference TRBV28 and TRBJ1-5 for the parts outside the CDR3, the full variable domain is DVKVTQSSRYLVKRTGEKVFLECVQDMDHENMFWYRQDPGLGLRLIYFSYDVKMKEKGDIPEGYSVSREKKERFSLILESASTNQTSMYLCASRPLTDSNQPQHFGDGTRLSIL.